Each of the 20 T cell receptor beta chains below was sequenced from the same sample in a study of response to subunit inactivated influenza vaccine. One entry per CDR3 protein results from TCRdb running MiXCR on the RT-PCR reads. There are about 520,000 distinct CDR3 sequences in the sample; approximately 7.7% occur only once, and about an eighth lies in the top ten. Sequenced material: PBMCs from blood, taken less than 25 months after vaccination. These receptors all come from a man between 50 and 75 years old who received an inactivated influenza vaccine.

The rearrangement joins TRBV6-2 or TRBV6-3 to TRBJ1-5; D unresolved. The germline V gene encodes CDR1 MNHEY and CDR2 SVGEGT. This CDR3 is 13 amino acids long. V shed 2 bases and J shed 5 bases, with 7 bases lying between them. For the CDR3, the DNA is TGTGCCAGCAGTTACGGCCCGTATCAGCCCCAGCATTTT. This sequence encodes CASSYGPYQPQHF.

This clonotype was counted many times. The rearrangement joins TRBV7-9 to TRBJ2-1; D gene unclear. CDR3 length: 16 residues. The V gene's germline CDR1 is SEHNR and CDR2 FQNEAQ (reference sequence). Trimming stripped 5 bases from V and 3 bases from J, with 17 bases between. CDR3 sequence: CASSQTSRPRYNEQFF. The CDR3 nucleotides are TGTGCCAGCAGCCAGACCAGTAGACCCCGCTACAATGAGCAGTTCTTC.

In this sample, this clonotype turned up many times. The chain carries TRBV20-1 and TRBJ2-3; D may be TRBD1 or TRBD2 (5 bases each). This CDR3 has 15 residues. V shed 4 bases and J shed 2 bases, with 16 bases lying between them. The germline V gene encodes CDR1 DFQATT and CDR2 SNEGSKA (reference sequence). The CDR3 reads CSATQGTANTDTQYF. CDR3 DNA sequence: TGCAGTGCTACCCAAGGGACGGCGAACACAGATACGCAGTATTTT.

With regard to this clonotype: A much larger clone lies one base from this, so it may be a read error. The chain has TRBV20-1 and TRBJ2-1; D might be TRBD2 (6 bases). Germline V lookup: CDR1 DFQATT, CDR2 SNEGSKA (reference sequence). The CDR3 length is 15 residues. The CDR3 DNA sequence: TGCAGTGCTAGTCCCACGGGGGTCCTCTACAATAAGCAGTTCTTC. Encoded protein: CSASPTGVLYNKQFF.

Many counts were recorded for this clonotype. This chain joins TRBV2 and TRBJ2-1, with 9 nucleotides matching TRBD1. The germline V gene encodes CDR1 SNHLY and CDR2 FYNNEI. CDR3 size: 16 residues. J lost 0 bases, V lost 6 bases, and 6 bases had no gene match. This chain's CDR3 is CASRRGQGTSYNEQFF. The CDR3 DNA follows: TGTGCCAGCAGAAGGGGACAGGGAACCTCCTACAATGAGCAGTTCTTC.

The rearrangement links TRBV5-1 to TRBJ2-1; 9 bases align to TRBD1. CDR3 length: 16 residues. V gave up 5 bases and J gave up 6 bases; unmatched junction bases: 12. Per the germline V gene, CDR1 is SGHRS and CDR2 is YFSETQ. CDR3 nucleotides: TGCGCCAGCAGTTTTGAACGGACAGGGGACGGCAATGAGCAGTTCTTC. Protein: CASSFERTGDGNEQFF.

This clonotype has more than one count but fewer than ten. As DNA, the CDR3 is TGTGCCAGCAGCTTCCCTTCAAGAAAAAGGAGCGGGGGGGCCTACGAGCAGTACTTC. Protein product: CASSFPSRKRSGGAYEQYF. The rearrangement uses TRBV11-2 and TRBJ2-7; 10 bases agree with TRBD2. CDR3 size: 19 residues. Germline values: CDR1 SGHAT, CDR2 FQNNGV. J was trimmed by 2 bases and V by 3 bases; bases with no gene match: 16.

This clonotype was seen at least ten times. The chain has TRBV20-1 and TRBJ1-5; maybe TRBD1 (5 bases). The CDR3 is made up of 13 amino acids. The germline V gene encodes CDR1 DFQATT and CDR2 SNEGSKA (reference sequence). Between the trimmed V and J ends, which lost 5 bases and 3 bases, there was a span of 11 bases. For the CDR3, the DNA is TGCAGTGCTCGACAGTCATTCAATCAGCCCCAGCATTTT. Residues: CSARQSFNQPQHF.

The gene calls are TRBV29-1 and TRBJ2-7, with 14 bases that match TRBD2. J lost 6 bases, V lost 5 bases, and 3 bases had no gene match. Germline V gives CDR1 SQVTM, CDR2 ANQGSEA. The CDR3 length is 13 residues. The CDR3 DNA reads as TGCAGCGTTCCCGGGACTAGCGGGAGCGAGCAGTACTTC. It yields the protein CSVPGTSGSEQYF.

In its sample, this clonotype was seen a few times. J is TRBJ1-1 and V is TRBV9, with D possibly TRBD1 on 6 matching bases. Germline V CDR1 and CDR2: SGDLS, YYNGEE. The CDR3 is 16 amino acids. V dropped 3 bases and J dropped 5 bases, with 20 bases sitting between them. In DNA form, the CDR3 reads TGTGCCAGCAGCGCGCATCTGAGGGCGAGGGGGACTGAAGCTTTCTTT. Translated, it gives CASSAHLRARGTEAFF.

V usage is TRBV5-4 and J usage is TRBJ2-5; D unclear. Between the trimmed V and J ends, which lost 3 bases and 5 bases, there was a span of 8 bases. The germline CDR1 and CDR2 sequences are SGHNT and YYREEE (reference sequence). The CDR3 consists of 12 residues. This chain's CDR3 is CASSSDGETQYF. DNA for the CDR3: TGTGCCAGCAGCTCAGATGGGGAGACCCAGTACTTC.

Comment on this clonotype: The germline gene is not matched at one end of the junction; a read error may be the cause. V usage is TRBV3-1 and J usage is TRBJ1-1, with D possibly matching TRBD1 (6 bases). CDR1 LGHDT and CDR2 YNNKEL come from the germline V gene (reference sequence). This CDR3 has 15 residues. CDR3 DNA: TGTGCCTGCAGCCAACGCAGGACAGAGGAAACTGAAGCTTTCTTT. Translated: CACSQRRTEETEAFF.

This clonotype came up a few times. The gene calls are TRBV7-9 and TRBJ1-1; no firm D call. Germline CDR1 and CDR2: SEHNR and FQNEAQ (reference sequence). With 8 bases removed from V and 4 bases from J, the gap between germline ends came to 14 bases. This CDR3 contains 13 residues. In DNA form, the CDR3 reads TGTGCCAGCGGGCAGATGGGCGGCACTGAAGCTTTCTTT. Encoded protein: CASGQMGGTEAFF.

J is TRBJ2-5 and V is TRBV3-1; D possibly corresponds to TRBD2 (5 bases). This CDR3 contains 13 residues. The V gene's germline CDR1 is LGHDT and CDR2 YNNKEL (reference sequence). Trimming pared 3 bases from V and 4 bases from J, leaving 9 bases between. CDR3 protein: CASSQRDRETQYF. CDR3 coding DNA: TGTGCCAGCAGCCAGAGGGATAGAGAGACCCAGTACTTC.

This clonotype was seen ten or more times. V and J are TRBV6-2 or TRBV6-3 and TRBJ1-2, with a tentative D call TRBD1 (5 bases). With 5 bases removed from V and 6 bases from J, the gap between germline ends came to 10 bases. Germline lookup yields CDR1 MNHEY and CDR2 SVGEGT. CDR3 length equals 12 residues. The CDR3 nucleotides are TGTGCCAGCAGTACGCCAGGGAATGGCTACACCTTC. Amino acid sequence: CASSTPGNGYTF.

The CDR3 coding sequence is TGTGCCAGCAGTGGCACAGGGATTTCTACAGATACGCAGTATTTT. Translating it yields CASSGTGISTDTQYF. This rearrangement joins TRBV25-1 to TRBJ2-3; a possible D gene is TRBD1 (6 bases). The CDR3 spans 15 residues. Looked up from germline, CDR1 is MGHDK and CDR2 is SYGVNS. Trimming pared 4 bases from V and 3 bases from J, leaving 14 bases between.

This clonotype turned up a few times. The chain recombines TRBV5-4 with TRBJ2-7; D gene ambiguous. Trimming left V 1 base short and J 4 bases short, with 9 bases between. Germline assignment: CDR1 SGHNT and CDR2 YYREEE (reference sequence). CDR3 length equals 13 residues. The CDR3 spells CASSLPGGYEQYF. CDR3 DNA: TGTGCCAGCAGCTTGCCGGGCGGTTACGAGCAGTACTTC. Supplemented by reference TRBV5-4 and TRBJ2-7, the full variable domain reads ETGVTQSPTHLIKTRGQQVTLRCSSQSGHNTVSWYQQALGQGPQFIFQYYREEENGRGNFPPRFSGLQFPNYSSELNVNALELDDSALYLCASSLPGGYEQYFGPGTRLTVT.

This clonotype was observed a few times. The CDR3 coding sequence is TGCAGTGCTCAGACAGGGACCGACTACAATGAGCAGTTCTTC. It specifies CSAQTGTDYNEQFF. The chain is built from TRBV20-1 and TRBJ2-1; 7 bases match TRBD1. J was trimmed by 3 bases and V by 5 bases; bases with no gene match: 7. The CDR3 length is 14 residues. The V gene's germline CDR1 is DFQATT and CDR2 SNEGSKA (reference sequence).

There are a few counts of this clonotype. The V gene is TRBV2, the J gene TRBJ1-3, with D perhaps TRBD1 (5 bases). This CDR3 has 13 amino acids. V dropped 7 bases and J dropped 2 bases, with 9 bases sitting between them. Germline V gene lookup returns CDR1 SNHLY and CDR2 FYNNEI. The CDR3 sequence is CASTPGPGNTIYF. Written as DNA, the CDR3 is TGTGCCAGCACCCCAGGGCCTGGAAACACCATATATTTT.

This clonotype has more than one count but fewer than ten. This chain links TRBV12-3 or TRBV12-4 with TRBJ1-3; possible D gene TRBD1, 5 bases. This CDR3 has 15 amino acids. Trimming cost V 3 bases and J 4 bases, with 13 bases left between them. CDR3 in amino acids: CASSFAGGPGNTIYF. The CDR3 bases are TGTGCCAGCAGTTTTGCCGGGGGACCCGGAAACACCATATATTTT.